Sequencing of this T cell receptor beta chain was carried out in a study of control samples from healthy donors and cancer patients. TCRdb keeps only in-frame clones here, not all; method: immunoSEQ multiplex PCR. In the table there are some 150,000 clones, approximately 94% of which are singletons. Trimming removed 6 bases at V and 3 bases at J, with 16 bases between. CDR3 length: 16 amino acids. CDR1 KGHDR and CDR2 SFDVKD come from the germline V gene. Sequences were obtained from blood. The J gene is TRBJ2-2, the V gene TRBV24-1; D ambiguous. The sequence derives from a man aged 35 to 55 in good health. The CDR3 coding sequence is TGTGCCACCAGTTTATCGACCGCCATGGACACCGGGGAGCTGTTTTTT. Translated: CATSLSTAMDTGELFF.